A selection of T cell receptor beta chains follows, all from one sample in a study of cytomegalovirus exposure and HLA in healthy donors. The protocol was immunoSEQ multiplex PCR, while the TCRdb copy is restricted to in-frame clones and leaves out a portion. The sample has approximately 90,000 clones; 65% to 80% are singletons. The sample was PBMCs. Source of these receptors: a man aged 40-49 years in good health and CMV-seronegative. Each CDR3 is given with its conserved first and last residue. A D gene is named only where the DNA matches it firmly. Clone sizes are given selectively: once, few, many, or a class where the clone is expanded.

TRBJ2-1 | TRBV6-4 | - | TRBD2 | TGTGCCAGCAGTCCCGGGACTAGCGATGAGCAGTTCTTC | CASSPGTSDEQFF
TRBJ2-7 | TRBV11-2 | - | TRBD2 | TGTGCCAGCAGCTTATACGTAGCGGGGGGGAACGAGCAGTACTTC | CASSLYVAGGNEQYF
TRBJ2-2 | TRBV29-1 | - | - | TGCAGCGCCGACTTGGACAGGAACACCGGGGAGCTGTTTTTT | CSADLDRNTGELFF
TRBJ2-7 | TRBV18 | - | TRBD1 | TGTGCCAGCTCACCACCTGGACAGGGTCTTGTCTACTTC | CASSPPGQGLVYF
TRBJ1-2 | TRBV5-8 | - | - | TGTGCCAGCAGCTTGGAGCAGGGCGACTATGGCTACACCTTC | CASSLEQGDYGYTF
TRBJ1-1 | TRBV29-1 | - | - | TGCAGCGTTCAGGCTCCTGGGGCTTTCTTT | CSVQAPGAFF
TRBJ2-2 | TRBV9 | few | TRBD1 | TGTGCCAGCAGCCCCGACCCAGGGGGCGGGCTGTTTTTT | CASSPDPGGGLFF
TRBJ2-1 | TRBV6-1 | - | - | TGTGCCAGCAGTGAATTCATAGGGTCGGGGTACAATGAGCAGTTCTTC | CASSEFIGSGYNEQFF
TRBJ1-4 | TRBV4-3 | - | TRBD1 | TGCGCCAGCAGCCAAGCCCCGGGGGACAGGGGGCTTGAACTGTTTTTT | CASSQAPGDRGLELFF
TRBJ2-2 | TRBV7-9 | - | TRBD1 | TGTGCCAGCAGCTTACCACTTGGACAGGGGGCGAACGGGGAGCTGTTTTTT | CASSLPLGQGANGELFF
TRBJ2-7 | TRBV6-5 | once | - | TGTGCCAGCAGTTCCCGCGGGACGGGTCGAACCTACGAGCAGTACTTC | CASSSRGTGRTYEQYF
TRBJ2-3 | TRBV29-1 | - | - | TGCAGCGTTGTAGGGAGAGGGACAGATACGCAGTATTTT | CSVVGRGTDTQYF
TRBJ1-2 | TRBV6-6 | - | - | TGTGCCAGCAGTTCCTTGGGAGATCAATGGGACTATGGCTACACCTTC | CASSSLGDQWDYGYTF
TRBJ2-1 | TRBV27 | - | TRBD2 | TGTGCCAGCAGCTCGGGACTAGCGGGGGGTCGAGCCTACAATGAGCAGTTCTTC | CASSSGLAGGRAYNEQFF
TRBJ1-2 | TRBV28 | - | TRBD1 | TGTGCCAGCAGTTCTTGGGACAGGATCGCTGGCTACACCTTC | CASSSWDRIAGYTF
TRBJ2-3 | TRBV7-3 | - | - | TGTGCCAGCATACTAAATGGGACAAAAACCACAGATACGCAGTATTTT | CASILNGTKTTDTQYF
TRBJ1-1 | TRBV29-1 | - | - | TGCAGCGCCTCATTTGGAGGCTGGGGCACTGAAGCTTTCTTT | CSASFGGWGTEAFF
TRBJ1-6 | TRBV4-2 | - | - | TGTGTCAGCAGCCAAGAATGGGGGGGGAGGCCTCGCCTCCACTTT | CVSSQEWGGRPRLHF
TRBJ2-3 | TRBV4-1 | few | TRBD2 | TGCGCCAGCAGCCAAGATACAACTAGCGGGGGGGCGGTTGGCACAGATACGCAGTATTTT | CASSQDTTSGGAVGTDTQYF
TRBJ1-4 | TRBV4-1 | - | TRBD1 | TGCGCCAGCAGCCAATTACGGACAGGCGAAAAACTGTTTTTT | CASSQLRTGEKLFF
TRBJ1-5 | TRBV6-6 | - | TRBD1 | TGTGCCAGCACCCAAACAGGGGGCAGCAATCAGCCCCAGCATTTT | CASTQTGGSNQPQHF
TRBJ1-6 | TRBV19 | once | TRBD1 | TGTGCCAGTAGTAATACCGGGACAGGGGGCGCAGATTCACCCCTCCACTTT | CASSNTGTGGADSPLHF
TRBJ1-2 | TRBV30 | - | TRBD1 | TGTGCCTGGAGTAATCAGGACAGGGTCCGTGGCTACACCTTC | CAWSNQDRVRGYTF
TRBJ2-1 | TRBV4-2 | - | - | TGTGCCAGCACTCAGGAACCACTCATCTCCTACAATGAGCAGTTCTTC | CASTQEPLISYNEQFF
TRBJ2-1 | TRBV9 | - | - | TGTGCCAGCAGCGTAACCAGCGCGAGCTCCTACAATGAGCAGTTCTTC | CASSVTSASSYNEQFF